This T cell receptor beta chain came from a study of early T cells in non-severe SARS-CoV-2 infection (dated by TCRdb to the early 2020s). Study-level background: Bulk RNA from unsorted whole blood was used for TCR sequencing, so alpha and beta chains could not be paired.

The germline V gene yields SQVTM for CDR1 and ANQGSEA for CDR2. Trimmed from V: 4 bases; trimmed from J: 7 bases; junction bases lacking a gene match: 8. The cysteine opens and the phenylalanine closes a CDR3 of 14 amino acids. Only the CDR3 DNA is retained, 42 bases long and in frame from the first base. Library creation used 5' RACE. This sample was sequenced with a NextSeq 500. To correct for sequencing error and PCR bias, the TCR library protocol tagged individual cDNA molecules with unique molecular identifiers. Both TCR alpha and beta chains were sequenced, and tight co-correlation was observed between alpha and beta sequence abundances in each sample. In the paper's pipeline: Decombinator V4 was used to annotate the V gene, J gene and CDR3 of the TCR sequences. Expanded TCRs were defined as changing significantly between any two time points under a Poisson model with p below 0.0001. TCR abundances were normalised to the total number of TCRs sequenced in each sample and reported as counts per million. MAIT TCRs were defined by TRAV1-2 paired with TRAJ12, TRAJ20 or TRAJ33, and iNKT TCRs by TRAV10 paired with TRAJ18. VDJdb, accessed 1 November 2021, was searched for CMV, EBV and SARS-CoV-2 annotated TCRs, with TCRs annotated for multiple antigens excluded. In-frame beta chains were kept once TCRdb had trimmed the public reads at Q25 with fastp and called clones with MiXCR. Identical CDR3 proteins give one entry, which carries the most common genes and DNA. The V and J calls come from TCRdb's annotation, not from the publication. The sample table shows more than 25,000 distinct CDR3 sequences, and about 5% are seen once. The ten largest clones add up to 2.6% of the sample.

Study-level results and caveats: Matching against VDJdb was skewed toward anti-spike CD8 responses, likely underestimated virus-specific expansions, and missed private and CD4 specificities.

This clonotype was seen at least ten times. Its antigen is currently not known. No base quality values were provided; no much bigger clone lies one nucleotide off. Set within a cohort of healthcare workers in London, UK, this nested case-control study involved weekly PCR testing of nasopharyngeal swabs along with blood sampling. Healthcare workers were recruited during the week of the UK lockdown, between 23 and 31 March 2020, and followed weekly for up to roughly 16 weeks. The sample comprised whole blood. Recombination joined TRBV29-1 with TRBJ2-1, with 9 bases aligning to TRBD2. This sequence was found in an adult who was a healthcare worker with PCR-confirmed SARS-CoV-2 infection or an uninfected control (not recorded which). The nucleotide sequence is TGCAGCGTTGGGATAGCGGGGGTACTTAATGAGCAGTTCTTC. Protein translation: CSVGIAGVLNEQFF.